This entry is about one T cell receptor (beta chain). V shed 10 bases, J shed 4 bases, and the junction held 7 bases outside the gene matches. Per the germline V gene, CDR1 is KGHSH and CDR2 is LQKENI. This CDR3 has 15 amino acids. The data were produced by immunoSEQ multiplex PCR, yet TCRdb's version contains in-frame clones alone and is incomplete. The sample gives 150,000 or so clones, under 85% of which show up once; around 13% is in the top ten. This sample is part of a study of blood T cell repertoires in COVID-19. Study background: Sites across the United States, Italy and Spain contributed samples from acute and convalescent COVID-19.

The chain couples TRBV18 to TRBJ2-5; 15 bases agree with TRBD2. This clonotype was obtained from a man between 65 and 85 years old who had recovered from COVID-19. What was sequenced was peripheral blood. CDR3 nucleotide sequence: TGTGCCACAACCTTGGGACTAGCGGGAGGAGAGACCCAGTACTTC. This gives the protein CATTLGLAGGETQYF.